Each of the 27 T cell receptor beta chains below was sequenced from the same sample in a study of blood T cell repertoires in COVID-19. Sequencing was performed with immunoSEQ multiplex PCR; in TCRdb, only in-frame clones are kept and a portion is missing. The sample lists over 200,000 clones, 90% occurring once. The sequenced sample was peripheral blood. The receptors shown here come from a man between 25 and 39 years old with COVID-19, enrolled during active disease.

This clone was seen only once. The chain uses TRBV6-5 and TRBJ2-7; weak D call: TRBD1 (5 bases). The CDR3 contains 14 residues. CDR1 and CDR2 from the germline V gene are MNHEY and SVGAGI. V was clipped by 4 bases and J by 0 bases, with 10 bases between them. CDR3 loop: CASSSQEPSYEQYF. The CDR3 DNA reads TGTGCCAGCAGTTCACAGGAACCCTCCTACGAGCAGTACTTC.

This clone appeared a single time. The V call is TRBV7-6, the J call TRBJ2-1; 8 bases map to TRBD2. Germline loops: CDR1 SGHVS, CDR2 FNYEAQ. CDR3 length: 16 residues. V lost 5 bases to trimming and J lost 5 bases; unmatched junction nucleotides: 11. The CDR3 here is CASSPWTSLSHNEQFF. As DNA, the CDR3 is TGTGCCAGCAGCCCTTGGACTAGCTTGAGTCACAATGAGCAGTTCTTC.

V is TRBV5-1 and J is TRBJ2-1; the D gene is possibly TRBD2 (5 bases). CDR3 length: 15 residues. Germline CDR1 SGHRS, CDR2 YFSETQ. The V end lost 1 base, the J end lost 7 bases, and 15 bases lay between the germline ends. The CDR3 nucleotides read TGCGCCAGCAGCTTGACCCCCGGGGTGGAAAATGAGCAGTTCTTC. Protein: CASSLTPGVENEQFF.

This clone was seen just once. The V gene is TRBV5-4, the J gene TRBJ1-2; 9 bases map to TRBD1. The germline gives CDR1 SGHNT, CDR2 YYREEE (reference sequence). V lost 4 bases to trimming and J lost 6 bases; unmatched junction nucleotides: 7. The CDR3 totals 14 residues. The CDR3: CASSPLDRGDGYTF. CDR3 sequence (DNA): TGTGCCAGCAGCCCCCTCGACAGGGGGGATGGCTACACCTTC.

The chain carries TRBV11-1 and TRBJ1-2; D remains unclear. The CDR3 is 14 amino acids. Trimming pared 5 bases from V and 3 bases from J, leaving 13 bases between. Germline assignment: CDR1 SGHAT and CDR2 FQDESV (reference sequence). CDR3 coding DNA: TGTGCCAGCAGCCAAAGAGAGGGTGACTATGGCTACACCTTC. Amino acids: CASSQREGDYGYTF.

The table lists this clone with a count of one. V is TRBV28 and J is TRBJ1-5, with D possibly TRBD1 on 5 matching bases. V lost 3 bases to trimming and J lost 2 bases, with 11 bases between them. The CDR3 is made up of 15 amino acids. CDR1 is MDHEN, CDR2 SYDVKM, per germline. CDR3 DNA sequence: TGTGCCAGCAGTTTTCTCAGGGAGGGCAATCAGCCCCAGCATTTT. Protein product: CASSFLREGNQPQHF.

The chain carries TRBV2 and TRBJ2-7, with a tentative D call TRBD2 (5 bases). In germline, CDR1 is SNHLY, CDR2 FYNNEI. Trimming took 6 bases from V and 5 from J, leaving 17 bases between them. CDR3 length equals 14 residues. In DNA form, the CDR3 reads TGTGCCAGCAGCCGGGCTAGCACGAGCAACGAGCAGTACTTC. Translated, it gives CASSRASTSNEQYF.

The chain combines TRBV5-6 with TRBJ2-1; the match to TRBD1 covers 9 bases. The length of the CDR3 is 18 residues. V shed 1 base and J 9 bases; nucleotides not matched to a gene: 17. Germline values: CDR1 SGHDT, CDR2 YYEEEE. CDR3 amino acids: CASSLLLRQGVWEGEQFF. The CDR3 DNA reads TGTGCCAGCAGCTTGTTGCTACGACAGGGGGTTTGGGAGGGTGAGCAGTTCTTC.

V gene TRBV5-6 combines with J gene TRBJ1-2; maybe TRBD1 (6 bases). V was trimmed by 0 bases and J by 3 bases, leaving 15 bases between them. The CDR3 runs to 16 residues. Germline CDR1 reads SGHDT; CDR2 reads YYEEEE. The CDR3 loop reads CASSLVGGGSDYGYTF. DNA of the CDR3: TGTGCCAGCAGCTTGGTTGGGGGCGGATCGGACTATGGCTACACCTTC.

The CDR3 spells CASSYSLMQPQHF. CDR3 nucleotide sequence: TGTGCCAGCAGCTACTCCCTGATGCAGCCCCAGCATTTT. V is TRBV7-9 and J is TRBJ1-5; D remains unclear. The germline V and J ends were trimmed by 4 bases and 7 bases, with 11 bases remaining between them. CDR3 size: 13 residues. Germline CDR1 is SEHNR and CDR2 is FQNEAQ (reference sequence).

The chain couples TRBV27 to TRBJ1-2, with 10 bases lining up with TRBD1. Germline V gene sequence: CDR1 MNHEY, CDR2 SMNVEV (reference sequence). V was clipped by 5 bases and J by 2 bases; unmatched bases: 2. This CDR3 is built from 14 residues. The CDR3 spells CASSVTGGNYGYTF. In DNA form, the CDR3 reads TGTGCCAGCAGTGTGACAGGGGGCAACTATGGCTACACCTTC.

The V and J genes are TRBV27 and TRBJ2-2; D remains unclear. V lost 5 bases and J 7 bases, leaving 20 bases between the germline ends. Germline V gives CDR1 MNHEY, CDR2 SMNVEV (reference sequence). This CDR3 contains 16 residues. The CDR3 region has the DNA TGTGCCAGCAGTCCTCTCCCACCTTATCGGGTCGGGGAGCTGTTTTTT. Translated, it gives CASSPLPPYRVGELFF.

This chain links TRBV2 with TRBJ1-1; no reliable D call. There are 13 residues in the CDR3. CDR1 and CDR2 (germline): SNHLY, FYNNEI. The V and J ends lost 5 bases and 4 bases respectively, with 11 bases between them. The CDR3 spells CASSPRLSTEAFF. The CDR3 nucleotides read TGTGCCAGCAGTCCTCGGTTGAGCACTGAAGCTTTCTTT.

V usage is TRBV5-5 and J usage is TRBJ2-3; 7 bases map to TRBD1. The germline V gene has CDR1 SGHKS and CDR2 YYEKEE (reference sequence). V lost 2 bases and J lost 5; bases outside the gene matches: 5. This CDR3 has 14 amino acids. CDR3 DNA: TGTGCCAGCAGCTTAAGGACAGGTGGAGATACGCAGTATTTT. Amino acids: CASSLRTGGDTQYF.

V usage is TRBV7-3 and J usage is TRBJ2-1; maybe TRBD2 (6 bases). V was clipped by 2 bases and J by 9 bases, with 14 bases between them. The CDR3 covers 14 residues. Germline lookup yields CDR1 SGHTA and CDR2 FQGTGA. The DNA for the CDR3 is TGTGCCAGCAGCTTACGGCAGGGAGGCAGTGAGCAGTTCTTC. This sequence encodes CASSLRQGGSEQFF.

This clone showed up just a few times. The V gene is TRBV12-3 or TRBV12-4, the J gene TRBJ1-2; perhaps TRBD1 as D (6 bases). Trimming pared 3 bases from V and 8 bases from J, leaving 13 bases between. The CDR3 consists of 13 residues. The CDR3 DNA sequence: TGTGCCAGCAGTTTTGGCGGGGGCGGCGGCTACACCTTC. Translated: CASSFGGGGGYTF.

This chain connects TRBV5-1 to TRBJ2-7, with TRBD2 identical over 7 bases. This CDR3 region has 14 residues. The V gene end was trimmed by 5 bases and the J gene end by 1 base; junction bases not matched to a gene: 6. The germline CDR1 and CDR2 sequences are SGHRS and YFSETQ. CDR3 DNA sequence: TGCGCCAGCAGATTCGCTAGCGGTTCCTACGAGCAGTACTTC. Protein: CASRFASGSYEQYF.

The chain is built from TRBV7-9 and TRBJ1-5; no reliable D call. V was trimmed by 0 bases and J by 4 bases, leaving 7 bases between them. This CDR3 contains 14 residues. Looked up from germline, CDR1 is SEHNR and CDR2 is FQNEAQ (reference sequence). The DNA for the CDR3 is TGTGCCAGCAGCTTAGCGGTCGGGAATCAGCCCCAGCATTTT. Its translation is CASSLAVGNQPQHF.

Concerning this clone: One end of the junction fails to match germline, which may point to a read error. This chain connects TRBV29-1 to TRBJ1-2; no clear D gene. Germline CDR1 and CDR2: SQVTM and ANQGSEA. The CDR3 consists of 14 residues. The chain's CDR3 is CSVEGRGDPVGFAF. In nucleotides, the CDR3 is TGCAGCGTCGAGGGTAGAGGAGACCCCGTAGGTTTTGCCTTC.

This chain links TRBV2 with TRBJ1-5; D gene uncertain. Trimming removed 6 bases at V and 2 bases at J, with 11 bases between. The CDR3 runs 14 residues. Germline V gene data show CDR1 as SNHLY and CDR2 as FYNNEI. The CDR3: CASSPEVGNQPQHF. In DNA form, the CDR3 reads TGTGCCAGCAGCCCGGAGGTAGGCAATCAGCCCCAGCATTTT.

The V gene is TRBV19, the J gene TRBJ2-1, with D maybe TRBD2 (5 bases). CDR1 and CDR2 (germline): LNHDA, SQIVND (reference sequence). The CDR3 contains 14 residues. V lost 1 base to trimming and J lost 7 bases, with 11 bases between them. Written as DNA, the CDR3 is TGTGCCAGTAGTATAGTCACAGAGGGTAATGAGCAGTTCTTC. Translated, it gives CASSIVTEGNEQFF. The entire variable domain, with the rest obtained from reference TRBV19 and TRBJ2-1, is as follows: DGGITQSPKYLFRKEGQNVTLSCEQNLNHDAMYWYRQDPGQGLRLIYYSQIVNDFQKGDIAEGYSVSREKKESFPLTVTSAQKNPTAFYLCASSIVTEGNEQFFGPGTRLTVL.

This clone appeared a single time. The V gene is TRBV19, the J gene TRBJ1-2; TRBD1 matches 7 bases. CDR1 and CDR2 (germline): LNHDA, SQIVND (reference sequence). This CDR3 region has 15 residues. V trimming: 5 bases; J trimming: 3 bases; junction bases outside the gene matches: 9. The CDR3 DNA reads TGTGCCAGTAGTTCGGAGAACAGGGGCGACTATGGCTACACCTTC. Its translation is CASSSENRGDYGYTF. Together with reference TRBV19 and TRBJ1-2, the CDR3 gives the full variable domain: DGGITQSPKYLFRKEGQNVTLSCEQNLNHDAMYWYRQDPGQGLRLIYYSQIVNDFQKGDIAEGYSVSREKKESFPLTVTSAQKNPTAFYLCASSSENRGDYGYTFGSGTRLTVV.

About this clone: Other DNA sequences within the sample encode an identical CDR3. V gene TRBV7-3 combines with J gene TRBJ1-1; a possible D gene is TRBD1 (5 bases). The CDR3 loop spans 13 amino acids. Trimming pared 0 bases from V and 3 bases from J, leaving 5 bases between. Per the germline V gene, CDR1 is SGHTA and CDR2 is FQGTGA. The CDR3 DNA sequence: TGTGCCAGCAGCTTAACCAGGGACACTGAAGCTTTCTTT. The encoded protein is CASSLTRDTEAFF.

The chain is built from TRBV7-8 and TRBJ1-5; D is unresolved. Looked up from germline, CDR1 is SGHVS and CDR2 is FQNEAQ. This CDR3 is built from 18 residues. V lost 2 bases and J 0 bases, leaving 17 bases between the germline ends. CDR3 residues: CASSLLGNTKNSNQPQHF. The CDR3, as DNA: TGTGCCAGCAGCTTACTAGGCAACACGAAGAATAGCAATCAGCCCCAGCATTTT.

The J gene is TRBJ1-3, the V gene TRBV7-6; tentative D call: TRBD1 (6 bases). This CDR3 has 16 amino acids. Germline loops: CDR1 SGHVS, CDR2 FNYEAQ. Deletions cut 5 bases from V and 0 bases from J, with 14 bases between. CDR3 residues: CASSTRTVLSGNTIYF. The DNA for the CDR3 is TGTGCCAGCAGCACCCGGACAGTCCTCTCTGGAAACACCATATATTTT.

J is TRBJ1-2 and V is TRBV6-5; TRBD1 matches 9 bases. The V segment lost 8 bases and the J segment 4 bases; nucleotides outside the gene matches: 8. The CDR3 consists of 14 residues. Germline lookup yields CDR1 MNHEY and CDR2 SVGAGI. In DNA, the CDR3 is TGTGCCAGCCGGGACACAGGGGGCAGCTATGGCTACACCTTC. Its translation is CASRDTGGSYGYTF.

The chain joins TRBV28 to TRBJ1-1; D unresolved. Germline V gives CDR1 MDHEN, CDR2 SYDVKM. The V end was cut by 6 bases, the J end by 8 bases, with 25 bases between. The CDR3 extends over 16 amino acids. CDR3 sequence reads: CASSNKRYRILPEAFF. The CDR3 bases are TGTGCCAGCAGCAATAAGCGGTACCGCATTTTGCCCGAAGCTTTCTTT.